The following is a T cell receptor (beta chain) sequence with its context. Profiled with immunoSEQ multiplex PCR; TCRdb holds only in-frame clones, not every one. The table lists tens of thousands of clones, about 80% of them singletons, with roughly 4.1% in the top ten. These data come from a study of OX40 agonist ivuxolimab in advanced cancers. Trimming cost V 6 bases and J 2 bases, with 24 bases left between them. The CDR3 runs 18 residues. The V gene's germline CDR1 is SGHTA and CDR2 FQGNSA. The source of this sequence is an adult with an advanced solid tumor such as melanoma, head and neck, liver or kidney cancer. Material: CD4+ or CD8+ T cells sorted from blood, obtained in a trial of the OX40 agonist ivuxolimab. The gene calls are TRBV7-2 and TRBJ2-3; a possible D gene is TRBD2 (6 bases). CDR3 protein: CASRFYPGTFPSTDTQYF. For the CDR3, the DNA is TGTGCCAGCAGATTTTACCCCGGGACTTTCCCCTCCACAGATACGCAGTATTTT.